The clone carrying this T cell receptor (beta chain) was seen a handful of times. The data derive from a study of blood T cell repertoires in COVID-19. Study summary: Researchers got acute and convalescent COVID-19 samples from the United States, Italy and Spain. Sample material is recorded as cDNA or gDNA derived from T cells, B-cell-depleted T cells, or PBMCs.

In the study's own analysis: Reference gene primer amplification gave nucleated cell count estimates. Assay used: immunoSEQ multiplex PCR; TCRdb lists only in-frame clones, some missing. That table furnishes V, J and clone size, whereas the DNA furnished D and trimming. The sample has 85,000 to 90,000 clones, almost 85% seen once; the top ten hold 1.2%. Germline assignment: CDR1 MNHEY and CDR2 SVGAGI. The CDR3 has 13 amino acids. V was cut by 0 bases and J by 3 bases, with 5 bases left in between. The sample consisted of peripheral blood. The source of this sequence is a woman older than 75 with acute or convalescent COVID-19. The chain couples TRBV6-5 to TRBJ1-2, with D unresolved. CDR3 in amino acids: CASSYSRDYGYTF. For the CDR3, the DNA is TGTGCCAGCAGTTACTCCCGTGACTATGGCTACACCTTC.